What follows are 9 T cell receptor beta chains derived from one specimen sequenced in a study of cytomegalovirus exposure and HLA in healthy donors. It was with 60 Vbeta and 13 Jbeta primers that the PCR ran. The table came from immunoSEQ multiplex PCR; TCRdb's copy has only in-frame clones and leaves some out. The profile shows more than 200,000 clones, about 80% of them singletons. Sequencing used PBMCs. The source is a man in his late teens or twenties in good health and CMV-seronegative.

The V call is TRBV2, the J call TRBJ2-1; tentatively, D is TRBD2 (5 bases). Germline loops: CDR1 SNHLY, CDR2 FYNNEI. V was trimmed by 6 bases and J by 8 bases, leaving 14 bases between them. CDR3 length equals 13 residues. For the CDR3, the DNA is TGTGCCAGCAGCCCCGCGGGTATTGATGAGCAGTTCTTC. Translation: CASSPAGIDEQFF.

The J gene is TRBJ1-2, the V gene TRBV4-3; D is unclear. The CDR3 covers 12 residues. The germline gives CDR1 LGHNA, CDR2 YSLEER. Trimming took off 8 bases at V and 1 base at J, with 8 bases between the two ends. The DNA for the CDR3 is TGCGCCAGCTCTGAGGGTAACTATGGCTACACCTTC. It codes for CASSEGNYGYTF.

The chain joins TRBV2 to TRBJ2-3; D remains ambiguous. The germline V gene has CDR1 SNHLY and CDR2 FYNNEI. V was cut by 4 bases and J by 6 bases, with 17 bases left in between. The CDR3 is 15 amino acids. CDR3 protein: CASSVSSAGFDTQYF. As DNA, the CDR3 is TGTGCCAGCAGTGTGTCTTCGGCAGGTTTCGATACGCAGTATTTT.

This chain uses TRBV30 with TRBJ2-6; 9 bases are a match to TRBD1. Germline CDR1 and CDR2: GTSNPN and SVGIG (reference sequence). The CDR3 loop spans 18 amino acids. V dropped 1 base and J dropped 1; count of bases not matched to a gene: 8. In nucleotides, the CDR3 is TGTGCCTGGAGTGGCCCCGGGACAGGGACTTCTGGGGCCAACGTCCTGACTTTC. Encoded protein: CAWSGPGTGTSGANVLTF.

In regard to this clone: The same CDR3 arises from other DNA sequences in this sample as well. The gene calls are TRBV27 and TRBJ2-7; 7 bases are a match to TRBD2. In germline, CDR1 is MNHEY, CDR2 SMNVEV (reference sequence). The CDR3 has 14 amino acids. V trimming: 7 bases; J trimming: 10 bases; junction bases outside the gene matches: 16. CDR3 in amino acids: CASTVSGRGGEQYF. DNA of the CDR3: TGTGCCAGCACCGTTAGCGGGCGGGGCGGCGAACAGTACTTC.

The V call is TRBV4-1, the J call TRBJ1-4, with D possibly TRBD1 on 5 matching bases. Germline CDR1 reads MGHRA; CDR2 reads YSYEKL. The length of the CDR3 is 16 residues. V gave up 0 bases and J gave up 4 bases, with 12 bases separating them. The CDR3 bases are TGCGCCAGCAGCCAAGATAGCGGTAGGGGTAATGAAAAACTGTTTTTT. Translating it yields CASSQDSGRGNEKLFF.

The chain carries TRBV5-1 and TRBJ2-5; 7 positions agree with TRBD1. The better agreement between TRBJ2-7 and the DNA end casts doubt on the J call. The germline CDR1 and CDR2 sequences are SGHRS and YFSETQ. The CDR3 spans 14 residues. CDR3 sequence reads: CASSSRDSTYEQYF. The CDR3, as DNA: TGCGCCAGCAGCTCCCGGGACAGCACCTACGAGCAGTACTTC.

The J gene is TRBJ2-1, the V gene TRBV27; 11 nucleotides match TRBD2. This CDR3 has 16 residues. V trimming: 11 bases; J trimming: 8 bases; junction bases outside the gene matches: 17. The germline CDR1 and CDR2 sequences are MNHEY and SMNVEV (reference sequence). The CDR3 here is CAGTSGVAGGPDEQFF. For the CDR3, the DNA is TGTGCCGGCACCTCCGGGGTAGCGGGAGGGCCGGATGAGCAGTTCTTC.

This clone was picked up a small number of times. The chain recombines TRBV2 with TRBJ2-2; TRBD1 agrees at 7 bases. From germline, CDR1 is SNHLY and CDR2 FYNNEI. The CDR3 totals 14 residues. With 6 bases clipped from V and 5 bases from J, the junction kept 6 bases outside the gene matches. The CDR3 DNA reads as TGTGCCAGCAGACCTGACAGGGCTACCGGGGAGCTGTTTTTT. This encodes CASRPDRATGELFF.